This T cell receptor beta chain was documented in a study of blood T cells in healthy people across ages. The study drew donors from healthy Caucasian individuals in Russia aged roughly 6 to 90. For the second PCR, which ran for roughly 6 to 12 cycles, a sample-barcoded 5' primer and a J-beta primer mix were used. Each CDR3 protein is one row after TCRdb ran MiXCR on the 5' RACE reads. The sample includes about 830,000 distinct CDR3 sequences, less than 80% of them seen just once. Sequencing was done on a sample of blood. This sequence originates from a man aged 25-45 years in good health.

CDR3 DNA sequence: TGCAGTGCTGACAGTGGTTCCGGCAATCAGCCCCAGCATTTT. This codes for CSADSGSGNQPQHF. The chain is built from TRBV20-1 and TRBJ1-5; perhaps TRBD1 as D (5 bases). The CDR3 is 14 residues long. V was trimmed by 5 bases and J by 2 bases, leaving 13 bases between them. From germline, CDR1 is DFQATT and CDR2 SNEGSKA (reference sequence).